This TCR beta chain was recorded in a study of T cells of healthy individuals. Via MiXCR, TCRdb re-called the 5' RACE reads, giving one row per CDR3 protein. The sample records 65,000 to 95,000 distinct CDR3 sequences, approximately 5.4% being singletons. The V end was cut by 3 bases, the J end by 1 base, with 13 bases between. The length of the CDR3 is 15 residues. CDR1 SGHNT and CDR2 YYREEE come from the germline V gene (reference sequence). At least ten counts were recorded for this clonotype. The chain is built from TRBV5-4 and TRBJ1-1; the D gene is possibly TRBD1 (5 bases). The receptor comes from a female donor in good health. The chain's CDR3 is CASSSRDQPNTEAFF. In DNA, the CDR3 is TGTGCCAGCAGCTCGAGGGACCAACCGAACACTGAAGCTTTCTTT.